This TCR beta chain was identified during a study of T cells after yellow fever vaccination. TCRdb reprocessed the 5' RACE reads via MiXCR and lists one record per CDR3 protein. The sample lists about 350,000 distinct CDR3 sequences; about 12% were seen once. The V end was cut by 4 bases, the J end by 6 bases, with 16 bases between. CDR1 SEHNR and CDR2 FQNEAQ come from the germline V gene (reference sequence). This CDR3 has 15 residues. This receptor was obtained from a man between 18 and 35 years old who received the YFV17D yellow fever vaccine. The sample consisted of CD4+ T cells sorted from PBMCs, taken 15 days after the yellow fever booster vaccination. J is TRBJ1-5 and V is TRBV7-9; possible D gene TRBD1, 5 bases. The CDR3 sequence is CASSSGSWASQPQHF. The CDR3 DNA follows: TGTGCCAGCAGCTCAGGGTCGTGGGCCTCTCAGCCCCAGCATTTT.